A selection of T cell receptor beta chains follows, all from one sample in a study of cytomegalovirus exposure and HLA in healthy donors. Sequencing was performed with immunoSEQ multiplex PCR; in TCRdb, only in-frame clones are kept and a portion is missing. The table lists roughly 130,000 clones, 82% of them singletons, with around 11% in the top ten. The sample consisted of PBMCs. All receptors come from a male donor in good health and CMV-seropositive. Each CDR3 is given with its conserved first and last residue. The order of the fields is V gene, clone size, D gene, J gene, CDR3 protein, CDR3 DNA. A D gene is named only where the DNA matches it firmly. Where a row states a size, it is once, few, many or the class of an expanded clone; other rows omit it.

V gene: TRBV29-1
clone size: once
D gene: .
J gene: TRBJ2-7
CDR3 protein: CSVLKGPPTGEQYF
CDR3 DNA: TGCAGCGTTCTCAAGGGGCCTCCTACGGGCGAGCAGTACTTC

V gene: TRBV6-6
clone size: .
D gene: .
J gene: TRBJ2-2
CDR3 protein: CASGRDTPDTGELFF
CDR3 DNA: TGTGCCAGCGGACGGGACACCCCGGACACCGGGGAGCTGTTTTTT

V gene: TRBV2
clone size: .
D gene: TRBD1
J gene: TRBJ1-5
CDR3 protein: CASNIEQGAQPQHF
CDR3 DNA: TGTGCCAGCAATATAGAACAGGGGGCTCAGCCCCAGCATTTT

V gene: TRBV27
clone size: .
D gene: .
J gene: TRBJ2-1
CDR3 protein: CASSLGVRGREQFF
CDR3 DNA: TGTGCCAGCAGTTTAGGAGTCAGGGGTAGGGAGCAGTTCTTC

V gene: TRBV4-2
clone size: .
D gene: TRBD1
J gene: TRBJ2-2
CDR3 protein: CASSTGQGETGELFF
CDR3 DNA: TGTGCCAGCAGCACAGGACAGGGAGAGACCGGGGAGCTGTTTTTT

V gene: TRBV12-5
clone size: .
D gene: TRBD1
J gene: TRBJ2-3
CDR3 protein: CASGLVQGTGVADTQYF
CDR3 DNA: TGTGCTAGTGGTTTGGTACAAGGGACAGGGGTGGCAGATACGCAGTATTTT

V gene: TRBV7-3
clone size: .
D gene: TRBD2
J gene: TRBJ2-1
CDR3 protein: CASSRTSGSSDEQFF
CDR3 DNA: TGTGCCAGCAGTCGTACTAGCGGGAGTTCGGATGAGCAGTTCTTC

V gene: TRBV18
clone size: .
D gene: .
J gene: TRBJ2-3
CDR3 protein: CASSLWGQTTDTQYF
CDR3 DNA: TGTGCCAGCTCACTCTGGGGCCAAACCACAGATACGCAGTATTTT

V gene: TRBV18
clone size: .
D gene: TRBD1
J gene: TRBJ1-3
CDR3 protein: CASSPITGGAPGNTIYF
CDR3 DNA: TGTGCCAGCTCACCCATCACAGGGGGCGCCCCTGGAAACACCATATATTTT

V gene: TRBV29-1
clone size: .
D gene: .
J gene: TRBJ2-7
CDR3 protein: CSVVGRSSYEQYF
CDR3 DNA: TGCAGCGTTGTAGGGAGGAGCTCCTACGAGCAGTACTTC

V gene: TRBV7-6
clone size: .
D gene: TRBD2
J gene: TRBJ2-5
CDR3 protein: CASSLGRLAGYQETQYF
CDR3 DNA: TGTGCCAGCAGCTTAGGAAGACTAGCGGGCTACCAAGAGACCCAGTACTTC

V gene: TRBV27
clone size: .
D gene: TRBD1
J gene: TRBJ2-5
CDR3 protein: CASTEGTGAETQYF
CDR3 DNA: TGTGCCAGCACCGAGGGGACAGGGGCAGAGACCCAGTACTTC

V gene: TRBV28
clone size: .
D gene: TRBD1
J gene: TRBJ1-3
CDR3 protein: CASSFAGGVGNTIYF
CDR3 DNA: TGTGCCAGCAGTTTTGCAGGGGGCGTAGGAAACACCATATATTTT

V gene: TRBV5-1
clone size: once
D gene: TRBD2
J gene: TRBJ2-1
CDR3 protein: CASSSVGNAGVYNEQFF
CDR3 DNA: TGCGCCAGCAGCTCCGTAGGTAATGCGGGAGTCTACAATGAGCAGTTCTTC

V gene: TRBV9
clone size: few
D gene: TRBD2
J gene: TRBJ2-1
CDR3 protein: CASSLREHEQFF
CDR3 DNA: TGTGCCAGCAGCCTGCGGGAGCATGAGCAGTTCTTC

V gene: TRBV29-1
clone size: .
D gene: .
J gene: TRBJ2-2
CDR3 protein: CSVGTYTGELFF
CDR3 DNA: TGCAGCGTTGGAACTTACACCGGGGAGCTGTTTTTT

V gene: TRBV27
clone size: .
D gene: TRBD2
J gene: TRBJ2-7
CDR3 protein: CASSPLAGSSYEQYF
CDR3 DNA: TGTGCCAGCAGTCCCCTAGCGGGATCCTCCTACGAGCAGTACTTC

V gene: TRBV29-1
clone size: .
D gene: .
J gene: TRBJ2-1
CDR3 protein: CSAEGWAGKSYNEQFF
CDR3 DNA: TGCAGCGCCGAAGGGTGGGCAGGGAAATCCTACAATGAGCAGTTCTTC